This T cell receptor (beta chain) was captured in a study of somatic mutations in cytotoxic T cells in rheumatoid arthritis. Study at large: Right after diagnosis, and before any treatment had started, patient peripheral blood (about 29 ml EDTA) was drawn.

Study results and limitations: The CD8+ clonality of rheumatoid arthritis patients increased with age, whereas that of healthy controls did not.

The assay was immunoSEQ multiplex PCR, and TCRdb's table has in-frame clones only and misses some. This repertoire shows around 11,000 clones, 55% to 75% found once; its top ten account for around two fifths. To note about this clone: Its antigen is unknown.

This TCR derives from an adult with rheumatoid arthritis. The material sequenced was CD8+ T cells sorted from blood.

CDR3 sequence reads: CASGDRDRFEKLFF. CDR3 DNA sequence: TGTGCCAGCGGGGACCGGGACAGGTTTGAAAAACTGTTTTTT. This chain joins TRBV6-1 and TRBJ1-4; TRBD1 matches at 8 bases. This CDR3 comprises 14 residues. Trimming removed 8 bases from V and 7 bases from J; junction bases left unmatched: 9. Germline V gene data show CDR1 as MNHNS and CDR2 as SASEGT.